This record covers a single TCR beta chain. With 60 Vbeta and 13 Jbeta primers, the PCR was carried out. Data came from immunoSEQ multiplex PCR; TCRdb stores just in-frame clones and leaves some out. The table lists under 150,000 clones, approximately 83% of them singletons. These data belong to a study of cytomegalovirus exposure and HLA in healthy donors. The receptor comes from a girl under 10 years old in good health and CMV-seronegative. The source material was PBMCs.

CDR3 DNA sequence: TGTGCCAGCAGCTCCCCTTCTCGGGATGAGCAGTTCTTC. Protein sequence: CASSSPSRDEQFF. This chain joins TRBV5-4 and TRBJ2-1, with D unclear. Germline CDR1 is SGHNT and CDR2 is YYREEE (reference sequence). V lost 3 bases to trimming and J lost 8 bases, with 12 bases between them. The CDR3 covers 13 residues.